Detailed here is one T cell receptor beta chain. Its antigen is currently unknown. The primer mix had 60 Vbeta and 13 Jbeta primers. TCRdb's table, derived via immunoSEQ multiplex PCR, lists solely in-frame clones and lacks some. The sample includes approximately 150,000 clones, just under 75% of them seen just once. The data were taken from a study of cytomegalovirus exposure and HLA in healthy donors. The study, taken as a whole, reports: Later analysis demonstrated an association between a missense DCLRE1C variant and TCR beta V- and J-gene trimming.

Germline CDR1 reads KGHSH; CDR2 reads LQKENI. The CDR3 has 13 residues. V was pared by 2 bases and J by 5 bases, with 9 bases between. The sequence derives from a woman between 18 and 29 years old in good health and CMV-seronegative. Sequencing was performed on PBMCs. The chain couples TRBV18 to TRBJ1-2, with D maybe TRBD1 (5 bases). CDR3 in amino acids: CASSPGAGYGYTF. The DNA for the CDR3 is TGTGCCAGCTCACCAGGCGCAGGGTATGGCTACACCTTC.